What follows is one T cell receptor beta chain and its context. The entry originates in a study of blood T cell repertoires in COVID-19. There are 17 residues in the CDR3. Germline V lookup: CDR1 LNHDA, CDR2 SQIVND (reference sequence). V was cut by 5 bases and J by 3 bases, with 20 bases left in between. Researchers sorted participants into cohorts using their self-reported clinical history. Under the authors' procedure: Estimation of nucleated cell counts relied on the amplification of reference gene primers. Profiling relied on immunoSEQ multiplex PCR, and the TCRdb table lists in-frame clones only, not all of them. V and J calls and clone size are copied from that table; D and trimming were computed from the DNA. The repertoire holds hundreds of thousands of clones, with around nine tenths as singletons.

The J gene is TRBJ2-4, the V gene TRBV19; the D gene is possibly TRBD1 (6 bases). This TCR was sampled from a woman in her thirties or forties who had recovered from COVID-19. Sequenced sample: PBMCs or T cells enriched from blood (not recorded which). The CDR3 here is CASSSPTESGDKNIQYF. CDR3 sequence (DNA): TGTGCCAGTAGTTCACCAACCGAATCAGGGGACAAAAACATTCAGTACTTC.